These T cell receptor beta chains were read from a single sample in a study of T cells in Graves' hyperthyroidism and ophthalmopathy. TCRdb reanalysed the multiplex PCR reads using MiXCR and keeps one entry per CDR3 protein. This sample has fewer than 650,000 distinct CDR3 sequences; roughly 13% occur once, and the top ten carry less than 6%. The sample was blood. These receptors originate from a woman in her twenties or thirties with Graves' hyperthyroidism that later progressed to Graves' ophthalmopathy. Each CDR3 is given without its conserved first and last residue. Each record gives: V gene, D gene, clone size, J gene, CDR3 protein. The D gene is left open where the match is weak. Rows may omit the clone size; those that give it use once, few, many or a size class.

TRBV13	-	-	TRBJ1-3	ASSRGSGSSGNTIY
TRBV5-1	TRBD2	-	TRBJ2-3	ASSGSGRSNTQY
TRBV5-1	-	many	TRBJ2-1	ASSSGDVFNEQF
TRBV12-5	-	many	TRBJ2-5	ASGELLGQY
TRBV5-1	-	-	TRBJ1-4	ASSETRGGDEKLF
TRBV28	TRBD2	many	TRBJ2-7	ASSIQTSGGGYEQY
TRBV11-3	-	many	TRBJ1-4	ASSLRLEKNNEKLF
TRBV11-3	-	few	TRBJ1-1	ASSNLGGPWSEAF
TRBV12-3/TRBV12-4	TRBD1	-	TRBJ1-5	ASRASGTGVNQPQH
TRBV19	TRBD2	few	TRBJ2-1	ASSVGGINEQF
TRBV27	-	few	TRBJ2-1	ASILSRKSYNEQF
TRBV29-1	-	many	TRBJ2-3	SVGPIGTDTQY
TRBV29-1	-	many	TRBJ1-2	SVELLTGTYGYT
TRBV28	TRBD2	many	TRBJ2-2	ASSWLAGVGSGELF
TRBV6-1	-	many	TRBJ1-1	ASSLYPGPLNTEAF
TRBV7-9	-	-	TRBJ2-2	ASSQDRSRAITGELF